These T cell receptor beta chains were read from a single sample in a study of blood T cell repertoires in COVID-19. Generated by immunoSEQ multiplex PCR, the TCRdb table keeps only in-frame clones and is missing some. The sample shows 150,000 to 180,000 clones, roughly 84% of them seen only once. The sequenced sample consisted of peripheral blood. The receptors originated from a woman aged 55-70 years with COVID-19, enrolled during active disease. Both conserved end residues are part of each CDR3. D genes are given only for firm matches. Part of the rows lack a size; the others show once, few, many or a class for expanded clones.

V gene	D gene	clone size	J gene	CDR3 protein	CDR3 DNA
TRBV15	TRBD1	.	TRBJ2-4	CATSSPGQGLENIQYF	TGTGCCACCAGCAGTCCCGGACAGGGGCTAGAAAACATTCAGTACTTC
TRBV6-5	TRBD2	.	TRBJ2-4	CASSRRGLDKNIQYF	TGTGCCAGCAGCCGCCGGGGACTAGATAAAAACATTCAGTACTTC
TRBV29-1	TRBD2	few	TRBJ2-3	CSVVPSGGSTDTQYF	TGCAGCGTTGTCCCTAGCGGGGGCTCCACAGATACGCAGTATTTT
TRBV24-1	TRBD1	.	TRBJ1-2	CATSGQGHGYTF	TGTGCCACATCCGGACAGGGTCATGGCTACACCTTC
TRBV5-4	.	.	TRBJ2-1	CASSPLFGEGDNEQFF	TGTGCCAGCAGCCCTCTCTTTGGGGAGGGGGACAATGAGCAGTTCTTC
TRBV6-5	TRBD2	.	TRBJ2-3	CASSYSLAGGTDTQYF	TGTGCCAGCAGTTACTCCCTTGCGGGGGGCACAGATACGCAGTATTTT
TRBV18	TRBD1	.	TRBJ1-1	CASSPGTGTEAFF	TGTGCCAGCTCACCGGGGACAGGGACTGAAGCTTTCTTT
TRBV7-4	TRBD2	.	TRBJ2-7	CASSSWGTSGSLTYEQYF	TGTGCCAGCAGCTCCTGGGGTACTAGCGGGAGCCTTACCTACGAGCAGTACTTC
TRBV12-3/TRBV12-4	.	.	TRBJ1-6	CASSVGSPLHF	TGTGCCAGCAGTGTCGGTTCACCCCTCCACTTT
TRBV6-1	.	.	TRBJ1-2	CASSELDTYQNYGYTF	TGTGCCAGCAGTGAACTGGACACCTATCAGAACTATGGCTACACCTTC
TRBV6-5	TRBD1	.	TRBJ2-5	CASSLDRVRETQYF	TGTGCCAGCAGCCTCGACAGGGTCAGGGAGACCCAGTACTTC
TRBV9	.	.	TRBJ1-2	CASGTQGLGGYTF	TGTGCCAGCGGTACTCAGGGTTTAGGTGGCTACACCTTC
TRBV7-7	.	.	TRBJ2-2	CASSLTVTGELFF	TGTGCTAGCAGCTTAACAGTCACCGGGGAGCTGTTTTTT
TRBV30	TRBD2	.	TRBJ2-1	CAWSSIAGGLSEQFF	TGTGCCTGGAGTTCCATAGCGGGGGGGCTCAGTGAGCAGTTCTTC
TRBV18	.	.	TRBJ2-1	CASSATRGAYNEQFF	TGTGCCAGCTCCGCGACGAGAGGCGCCTACAATGAGCAGTTCTTC
TRBV5-6	.	.	TRBJ2-1	CASSLLIDNFNEQFF	TGTGCCAGCAGCTTGCTAATCGACAACTTTAATGAGCAGTTCTTC
TRBV6-1	TRBD1	.	TRBJ1-1	CASSENRGRDRTEAFF	TGTGCCAGCAGTGAAAACAGGGGGCGAGATAGGACTGAAGCTTTCTTT
TRBV5-1	.	.	TRBJ2-3	CASSRAGARSTDTQYF	TGCGCCAGCAGCAGGGCAGGGGCCCGAAGCACAGATACGCAGTATTTT
TRBV19	.	.	TRBJ2-2	CASTEFLTVPGELFF	TGTGCCAGCACGGAATTCCTTACAGTACCGGGGGAGCTGTTTTTT
TRBV6-6	.	.	TRBJ1-3	CASSSSGVGNTIYF	TGTGCCAGCAGTTCCTCAGGGGTTGGAAACACCATATATTTT
TRBV10-1	TRBD2	.	TRBJ2-1	CASSVASGAYNEQFF	TGCGCCAGCAGTGTGGCCAGCGGGGCCTACAATGAGCAGTTCTTC
TRBV27	.	.	TRBJ2-3	CASSRGDTQYF	TGTGCCAGCAGTCGAGGGGATACGCAGTATTTT
TRBV5-1	.	.	TRBJ1-2	CASSLGWQGDGYTF	TGCGCCAGCAGCTTGGGATGGCAGGGCGATGGCTACACCTTC
TRBV6-6	.	.	TRBJ2-7	CASSSQGTHSYEQYF	TGTGCCAGCAGTTCCCAGGGGACCCACTCCTACGAGCAGTACTTC
TRBV10-3	TRBD2	few	TRBJ2-7	CAISGRGESLAGDEQYF	TGTGCCATCAGTGGACGGGGGGAGAGTCTAGCGGGAGACGAGCAGTACTTC
TRBV7-8	.	.	TRBJ2-7	CASSLDVTPYEQYF	TGTGCCAGCAGCTTAGACGTCACTCCCTACGAGCAGTACTTC
TRBV25-1	TRBD1	.	TRBJ1-1	CASSPDRGNTEAFF	TGTGCCAGCAGTCCCGACAGGGGTAACACTGAAGCTTTCTTT
TRBV18	TRBD1	.	TRBJ1-5	CASSLTGESQPQHF	TGTGCCAGCTCACTGACAGGGGAAAGCCAGCCCCAGCATTTT
TRBV5-5	TRBD2	.	TRBJ2-7	CASSPLSPSGSYEQYF	TGTGCCAGCAGCCCCCTAAGCCCCAGCGGGAGTTACGAGCAGTACTTC
TRBV29-1	.	.	TRBJ1-1	CSVHRGGTADTEAFF	TGCAGCGTCCATCGGGGGGGGACGGCCGACACTGAAGCTTTCTTT
TRBV25-1	TRBD2	.	TRBJ2-5	CASKRGGETQYF	TGTGCCAGCAAGCGGGGGGGAGAGACCCAGTACTTC
TRBV5-1	.	.	TRBJ2-2	CASSLSGTTNTGELFF	TGCGCCAGCAGTCTATCCGGGACAACGAACACCGGGGAGCTGTTTTTT
TRBV6-5	TRBD1	.	TRBJ1-1	CASEGQGNTEAFF	TGTGCCAGCGAGGGACAGGGGAACACTGAAGCTTTCTTT
TRBV5-1	.	few	TRBJ2-5	CASSLRGETQYF	TGCGCCAGCAGCTTACGAGGAGAGACCCAGTACTTC
TRBV7-8	.	.	TRBJ1-3	CASSPQISGNTIYF	TGTGCCAGCAGCCCGCAGATCTCTGGAAACACCATATATTTT
TRBV5-1	TRBD1	.	TRBJ1-1	CASSTSLGQGARSTEAFF	TGCGCCAGCAGCACTTCCCTCGGACAGGGGGCAAGGAGCACTGAAGCTTTCTTT
TRBV7-8	.	.	TRBJ1-4	CASSANRATNEKLFF	TGTGCCAGCAGCGCCAACAGAGCAACTAATGAAAAACTGTTTTTT
TRBV7-9	.	.	TRBJ2-1	CASSLRTMTDSEQFF	TGTGCCAGCAGCTTACGGACTATGACGGATAGTGAGCAGTTCTTC
TRBV7-3	TRBD2	.	TRBJ2-1	CASSKSGTSGDEQFF	TGTGCCAGCAGCAAATCCGGGACTAGTGGGGATGAGCAGTTCTTC
TRBV19	TRBD1	once	TRBJ2-3	CASSGQDGTDTQYF	TGTGCCAGTAGTGGACAGGATGGCACAGATACGCAGTATTTT
TRBV12-5	.	.	TRBJ2-5	CASGSGGPAETQYF	TGTGCTAGTGGGTCCGGTGGGCCCGCAGAGACCCAGTACTTC